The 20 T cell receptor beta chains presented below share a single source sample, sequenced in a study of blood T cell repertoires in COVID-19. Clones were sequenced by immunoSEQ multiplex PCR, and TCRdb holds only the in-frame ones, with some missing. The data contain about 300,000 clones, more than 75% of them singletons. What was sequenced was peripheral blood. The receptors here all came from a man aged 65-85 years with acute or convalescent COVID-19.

CDR3 sequence: CASGQGSNQPQHF. CDR3 nucleotide sequence: TGTGCCAGCGGACAGGGTAGCAATCAGCCCCAGCATTTT. This chain links TRBV6-6 with TRBJ1-5; TRBD1 agrees at 8 bases. V trimming: 8 bases; J trimming: 0 bases; junction bases outside the gene matches: 0. Germline-derived CDR1 and CDR2 are MNHNY and SVGAGI (reference sequence). CDR3 length: 13 residues.

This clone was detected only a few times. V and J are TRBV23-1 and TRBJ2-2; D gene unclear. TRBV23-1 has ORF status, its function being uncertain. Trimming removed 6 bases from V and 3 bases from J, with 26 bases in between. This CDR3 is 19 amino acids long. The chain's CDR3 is CASSPRTTPCGWDTGELFF. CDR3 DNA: TGCGCCAGCAGCCCCCGCACAACCCCATGCGGATGGGACACCGGGGAGCTGTTTTTT.

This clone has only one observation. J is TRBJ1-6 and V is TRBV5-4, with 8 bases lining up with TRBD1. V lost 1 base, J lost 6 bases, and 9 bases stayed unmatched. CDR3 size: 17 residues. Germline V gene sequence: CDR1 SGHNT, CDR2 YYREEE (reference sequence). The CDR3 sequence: CASSLSRGQDGNSPLHF. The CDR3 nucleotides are TGTGCCAGCAGCTTGTCCAGGGGGCAGGATGGTAATTCACCCCTCCACTTT.

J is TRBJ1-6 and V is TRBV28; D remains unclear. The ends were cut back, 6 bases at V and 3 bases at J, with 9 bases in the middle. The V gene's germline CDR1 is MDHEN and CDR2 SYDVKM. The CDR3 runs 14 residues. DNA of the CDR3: TGTGCCAGCAGGCCCCACAACTATAATTCACCCCTCCACTTT. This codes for CASRPHNYNSPLHF.

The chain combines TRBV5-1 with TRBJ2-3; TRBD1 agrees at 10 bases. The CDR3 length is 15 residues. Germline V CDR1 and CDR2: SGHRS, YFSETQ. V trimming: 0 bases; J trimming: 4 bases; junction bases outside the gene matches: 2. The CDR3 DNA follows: TGCGCCAGCAGCTTGGCGACAGGGGGCGCAGATACGCAGTATTTT. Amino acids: CASSLATGGADTQYF.

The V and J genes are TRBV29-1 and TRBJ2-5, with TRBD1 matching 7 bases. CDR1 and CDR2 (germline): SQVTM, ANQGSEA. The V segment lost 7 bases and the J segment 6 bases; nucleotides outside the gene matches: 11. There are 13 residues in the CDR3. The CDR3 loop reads CSAATGDGKTQYF. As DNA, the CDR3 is TGCAGCGCAGCAACAGGGGATGGGAAGACCCAGTACTTC.

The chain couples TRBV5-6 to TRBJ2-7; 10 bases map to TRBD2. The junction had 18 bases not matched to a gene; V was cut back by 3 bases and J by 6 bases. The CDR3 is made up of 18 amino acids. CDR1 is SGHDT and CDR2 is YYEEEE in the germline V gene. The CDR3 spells CASSYPPLGLAGVTEQYF. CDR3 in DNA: TGTGCCAGCAGCTACCCACCTCTAGGTCTAGCGGGAGTGACCGAGCAGTACTTC.

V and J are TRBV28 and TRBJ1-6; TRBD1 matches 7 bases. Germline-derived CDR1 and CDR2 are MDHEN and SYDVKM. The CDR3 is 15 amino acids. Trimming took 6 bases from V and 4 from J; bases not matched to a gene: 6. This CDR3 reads CASRDQGVYNSPLHF. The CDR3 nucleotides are TGTGCCAGCAGAGACCAGGGGGTGTATAATTCACCCCTCCACTTT.

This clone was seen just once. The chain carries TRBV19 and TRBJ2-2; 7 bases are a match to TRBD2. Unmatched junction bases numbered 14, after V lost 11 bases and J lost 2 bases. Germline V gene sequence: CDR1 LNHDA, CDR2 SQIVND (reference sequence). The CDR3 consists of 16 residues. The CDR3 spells CACRHSGRANTGELFF. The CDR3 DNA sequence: TGTGCCTGCCGACATAGTGGGAGGGCAAACACCGGGGAGCTGTTTTTT.

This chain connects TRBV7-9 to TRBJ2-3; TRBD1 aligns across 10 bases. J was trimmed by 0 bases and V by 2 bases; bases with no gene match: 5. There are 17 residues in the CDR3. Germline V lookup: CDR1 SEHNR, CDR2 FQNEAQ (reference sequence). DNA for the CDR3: TGTGCCAGCAGCTTAACCCTGGGACAGGGGAGCACAGATACGCAGTATTTT. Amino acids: CASSLTLGQGSTDTQYF.

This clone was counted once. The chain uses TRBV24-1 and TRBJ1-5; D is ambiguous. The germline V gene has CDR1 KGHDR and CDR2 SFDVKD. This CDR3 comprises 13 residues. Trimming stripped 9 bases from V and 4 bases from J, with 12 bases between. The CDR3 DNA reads TGTGCCACCTCAGGTATCTCAAATCAGCCCCAGCATTTT. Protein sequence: CATSGISNQPQHF.

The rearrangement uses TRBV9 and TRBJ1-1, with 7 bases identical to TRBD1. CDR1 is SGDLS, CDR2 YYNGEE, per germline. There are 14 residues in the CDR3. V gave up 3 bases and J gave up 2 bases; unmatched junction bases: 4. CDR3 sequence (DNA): TGTGCCAGCAGCGGCGGGACAGCTAACACTGAAGCTTTCTTT. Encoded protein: CASSGGTANTEAFF.

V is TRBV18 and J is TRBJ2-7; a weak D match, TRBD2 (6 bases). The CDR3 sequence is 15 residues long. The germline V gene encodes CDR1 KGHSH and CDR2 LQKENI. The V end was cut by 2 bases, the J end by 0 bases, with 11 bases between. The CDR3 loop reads CASSPGTPYSYEQYF. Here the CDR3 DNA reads TGTGCCAGCTCACCAGGGACTCCTTACTCCTACGAGCAGTACTTC.

The CDR3 nucleotides read TGTGCCAGCAGTGATTCTAGTTGGTGGTACGAGCAGTACTTC. Translated, it gives CASSDSSWWYEQYF. The gene calls are TRBV25-1 and TRBJ2-7; D ambiguous. V lost 3 bases and J lost 4, with 13 bases in between. The CDR3 loop spans 14 amino acids. Germline CDR1 and CDR2: MGHDK and SYGVNS.

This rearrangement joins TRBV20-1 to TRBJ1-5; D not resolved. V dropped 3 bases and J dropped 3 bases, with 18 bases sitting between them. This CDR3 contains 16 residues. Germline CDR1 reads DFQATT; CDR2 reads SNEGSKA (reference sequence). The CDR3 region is CSASDLGRLSNQPQHF. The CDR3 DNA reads TGCAGTGCTAGTGATCTGGGGAGGCTATCCAATCAGCCCCAGCATTTT.

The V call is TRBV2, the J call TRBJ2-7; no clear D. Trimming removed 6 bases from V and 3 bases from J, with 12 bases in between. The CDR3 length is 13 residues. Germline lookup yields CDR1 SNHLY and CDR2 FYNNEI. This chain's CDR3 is CASRDNRLYEQYF. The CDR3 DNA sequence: TGTGCCAGCAGGGATAATCGACTCTACGAGCAGTACTTC.

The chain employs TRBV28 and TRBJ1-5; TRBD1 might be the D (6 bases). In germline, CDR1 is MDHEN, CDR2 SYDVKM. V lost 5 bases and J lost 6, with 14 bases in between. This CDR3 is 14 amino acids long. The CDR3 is CASSPGQFGQPQHF. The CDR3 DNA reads TGTGCCAGCAGTCCAGGACAGTTTGGTCAGCCCCAGCATTTT.

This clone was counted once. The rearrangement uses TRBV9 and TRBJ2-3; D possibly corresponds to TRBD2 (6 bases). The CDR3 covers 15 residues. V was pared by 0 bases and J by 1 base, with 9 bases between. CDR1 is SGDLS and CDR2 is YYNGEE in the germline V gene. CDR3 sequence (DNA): TGTGCCAGCAGCGTAGGACTAGTTGGCACAGATACGCAGTATTTT. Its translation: CASSVGLVGTDTQYF.

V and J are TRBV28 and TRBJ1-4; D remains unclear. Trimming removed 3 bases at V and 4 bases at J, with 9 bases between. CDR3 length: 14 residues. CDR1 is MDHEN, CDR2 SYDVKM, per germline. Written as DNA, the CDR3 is TGTGCCAGCAGTTTTGCAGGTTTTAATGAAAAACTGTTTTTT. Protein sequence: CASSFAGFNEKLFF.

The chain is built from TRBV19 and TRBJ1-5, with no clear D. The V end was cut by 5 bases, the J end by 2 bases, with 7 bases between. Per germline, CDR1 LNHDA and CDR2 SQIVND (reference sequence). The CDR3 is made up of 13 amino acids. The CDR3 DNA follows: TGTGCCAGTAGTCGGGAGGGCAATCAGCCCCAGCATTTT. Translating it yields CASSREGNQPQHF.